The present TCR beta chain was sequenced within a study of technical replicates of blood from several donors. CDR1 and CDR2 (germline): MNHNS, SASEGT. The ends were cut back, 5 bases at V and 7 bases at J, with 17 bases in the middle. The CDR3 is made up of 14 amino acids. TCRdb's table, derived via immunoSEQ multiplex PCR, lists solely in-frame clones and lacks some. The table has about 50,000 clones, about 96% seen once. This clonotype originated in a human donor in good health. Some clones in this sample may be carry-over from other donors' samples. Material for sequencing was PBMCs. V is TRBV6-1 and J is TRBJ1-1; TRBD1 is a possible D gene (6 bases). The CDR3 bases are TGTGCCAGCAGTATCATACAGGGAACTGGTGAAGCTTTCTTT. Translation gives CASSIIQGTGEAFF.